These 19 T cell receptor beta chains were all obtained from the same sample, sequenced in a study of T cell responses to AZD1222 COVID-19 vaccine. This table comes from immunoSEQ multiplex PCR, and its TCRdb copy is limited to in-frame clones, with some not included. The sample holds roughly 130,000 clones, about 85% seen once. Sequences were derived from peripheral blood, sampled on day 0 of AZD1222 vaccination. These receptors were obtained from an adult in good health.

The V call is TRBV28, the J call TRBJ2-7; no firm D call. Germline CDR1 MDHEN, CDR2 SYDVKM. The CDR3 extends over 15 amino acids. The V end lost 2 bases, the J end lost 5 bases, and 16 bases lay between the germline ends. In DNA, the CDR3 is TGTGCCAGCAGTTTACGCAGATCCCGCGTCCACGAGCAGTACTTC. The encoded protein is CASSLRRSRVHEQYF.

In nucleotides, the CDR3 is TGTGCCAGCAGCCCGAGACGGACATCCCGAAGTGAGCCCCAGCATTTT. Protein sequence: CASSPRRTSRSEPQHF. The chain links TRBV7-2 to TRBJ1-5; possibly TRBD1 for D (5 bases). The germline V gene encodes CDR1 SGHTA and CDR2 FQGNSA. Trimming removed 5 bases from V and 8 bases from J, with 22 bases in between. The CDR3 sequence is 16 residues long.

The chain recombines TRBV6-2 or TRBV6-3 with TRBJ2-5; 8 nucleotides align to TRBD2. The germline V gene has CDR1 MNHEY and CDR2 SVGEGT. J gave up 5 bases and V 2 bases, and 1 base lay outside the gene matches. This CDR3 spans 13 amino acids. As DNA, the CDR3 is TGTGCCAGCAGTTACGGCGGGGGGGAGACCCAGTACTTC. The encoded protein is CASSYGGGETQYF.

The chain is built from TRBV3-1 (or the pseudogene TRBV3-2) and TRBJ2-5; the match to TRBD1 covers 9 bases. This CDR3 comprises 17 residues. V lost 0 bases and J lost 4; bases outside the gene matches: 9. CDR1 and CDR2 from the germline V gene are LGHDT and YNNKEL (reference sequence). This CDR3 is CASSQDTGGAGRETQYF. CDR3 sequence (DNA): TGTGCCAGCAGCCAAGACACAGGGGGCGCGGGAAGAGAGACCCAGTACTTC.

The chain joins TRBV19 to TRBJ1-5; D gene unclear. Germline CDR1 reads LNHDA; CDR2 reads SQIVND (reference sequence). CDR3 size: 16 residues. Trimming took 1 base from V and 4 from J, leaving 14 bases between them. CDR3 amino acids: CASSIGHSLGNQPQHF. In DNA form, the CDR3 reads TGTGCCAGTAGTATAGGGCATTCTCTAGGGAATCAGCCCCAGCATTTT. Looking up the rest from reference TRBV19 and TRBJ1-5 gives the full variable domain: DGGITQSPKYLFRKEGQNVTLSCEQNLNHDAMYWYRQDPGQGLRLIYYSQIVNDFQKGDIAEGYSVSREKKESFPLTVTSAQKNPTAFYLCASSIGHSLGNQPQHFGDGTRLSIL.

Comment on this clone: At one end, the junction sequence differs from germline, possibly due to a read error. The chain carries TRBV20-1 and TRBJ1-2; no reliable D call. The CDR3 sequence is 9 residues long. CDR1 is DFQATT and CDR2 is SNEGSKA in the germline V gene (reference sequence). CDR3 sequence: CSARPSAYF. CDR3 DNA sequence: TGCAGTGCTAGACCCAGTGCCTACTTC.

The chain couples TRBV27 to TRBJ1-1; perhaps TRBD1 as D (5 bases). V gave up 4 bases and J gave up 4 bases, with 16 bases separating them. Germline V gene data show CDR1 as MNHEY and CDR2 as SMNVEV (reference sequence). The CDR3 runs to 15 residues. Here the CDR3 reads CASSYGGAQSTEAFF. The CDR3 bases are TGTGCCAGCAGTTATGGAGGGGCGCAGAGCACTGAAGCTTTCTTT.

The rearrangement joins TRBV27 to TRBJ1-2, with D perhaps TRBD1 (6 bases). Germline V gene sequence: CDR1 MNHEY, CDR2 SMNVEV (reference sequence). CDR3 length: 13 residues. V was shortened by 8 bases and J by 8 bases, with 18 bases between the two germline ends. CDR3 sequence: CASHTGYAGGYTF. For the CDR3, the DNA is TGTGCCAGCCATACAGGGTATGCGGGAGGCTACACCTTC.

The V and J genes are TRBV6-5 and TRBJ1-2; D call uncertain. V shed 6 bases and J shed 5 bases, with 10 bases lying between them. The CDR3 length is 12 residues. The germline gives CDR1 MNHEY, CDR2 SVGAGI. In DNA, the CDR3 is TGTGCCAGCAGGATGTCTGATTATGGCTACACCTTC. Protein product: CASRMSDYGYTF.

The rearrangement links TRBV3-1 (or the pseudogene TRBV3-2) to TRBJ2-3; 9 bases are a match to TRBD2. Germline CDR1 and CDR2: LGHDT and YNNKEL (reference sequence). The trim removed 4 bases at V and 5 bases at J, leaving 4 bases unmatched. The CDR3 covers 14 residues. The CDR3, as DNA: TGTGCCAGCAGCCCGCGGGGGGGTGAAGATACGCAGTATTTT. Encoded protein: CASSPRGGEDTQYF.

The CDR3 here is CASSLSGGASDTQYF. Here the CDR3 DNA reads TGTGCCAGCAGTTTAAGCGGGGGGGCATCGGATACGCAGTATTTT. This chain links TRBV6-5 with TRBJ2-3, with 10 bases lining up with TRBD2. The J segment lost 6 bases and the V segment lost 4 bases, leaving 7 bases of the junction unmatched. Per germline, CDR1 MNHEY and CDR2 SVGAGI. The CDR3 runs 15 residues.

The chain couples TRBV7-6 to TRBJ2-3, with D perhaps matching TRBD1 (5 bases). In germline, CDR1 is SGHVS, CDR2 FNYEAQ. Between the trimmed V and J ends, which lost 4 bases and 0 bases, there was a span of 17 bases. The CDR3 length is 17 residues. In DNA, the CDR3 is TGTGCCAGCAGCTCCAGGGCGGCCCGAACTAGCACAGATACGCAGTATTTT. Translated, it gives CASSSRAARTSTDTQYF.

This clone was counted between two and nine times. This chain connects TRBV5-6 to TRBJ2-3, with D uncertain. CDR3 size: 17 residues. V shed 1 base and J shed 3 bases, with 18 bases lying between them. The germline CDR1 and CDR2 sequences are SGHDT and YYEEEE. The CDR3 is CASSLHGKIEGTDTQYF. CDR3 coding DNA: TGTGCCAGCAGCTTGCATGGGAAGATAGAAGGGACAGATACGCAGTATTTT.

The V gene is TRBV4-1, the J gene TRBJ2-7; 8 bases line up with TRBD2. The V and J ends lost 3 bases and 2 bases, in that order; junction bases with no gene match: 6. From germline, CDR1 is MGHRA and CDR2 YSYEKL. The CDR3 consists of 15 residues. CDR3 DNA sequence: TGCGCCAGCAGCCACTCCCCCGGGGGGGCCTACGAGCAGTACTTC. As protein: CASSHSPGGAYEQYF.

The rearrangement joins TRBV12-3 or TRBV12-4 to TRBJ1-2; unclear D gene. The CDR3 has 12 amino acids. Trimming took off 3 bases at V and 8 bases at J, with 10 bases between the two ends. CDR3 bases: TGTGCCAGCAGTTTTTTGGGAAACGGCTACACCTTC. Translation gives CASSFLGNGYTF.

DNA of the CDR3: TGTGCCACCAGCAGTCCCGGACAGGGGGCGGACACCGGGGAGCTGTTTTTT. Translating gives CATSSPGQGADTGELFF. This chain uses TRBV15 with TRBJ2-2; 11 positions agree with TRBD1. Looked up from germline, CDR1 is LNHNV and CDR2 is YYDKDF (reference sequence). This CDR3 region has 17 residues. V lost 3 bases to trimming and J lost 3 bases; unmatched junction nucleotides: 6. The complete variable domain, with remaining parts taken from reference TRBV15 and TRBJ2-2, reads DAMVIQNPRYQVTQFGKPVTLSCSQTLNHNVMYWYQQKSSQAPKLLFHYYDKDFNNEADTPDNFQSRRPNTSFCFLDIRSPGLGDTAMYLCATSSPGQGADTGELFFGEGSRLTVL.

This rearrangement joins TRBV28 to TRBJ1-5; D is undetermined. The CDR3 covers 13 residues. Germline V gene sequence: CDR1 MDHEN, CDR2 SYDVKM. The V end lost 7 bases, the J end lost 2 bases, and 9 bases lay between the germline ends. CDR3 in amino acids: CASTKEGNQPQHF. CDR3 nucleotides: TGTGCCAGCACCAAAGAGGGCAATCAGCCCCAGCATTTT.

This clone was counted a single time. The rearrangement uses TRBV7-8 and TRBJ1-2; TRBD1 is a possible D gene (5 bases). V was clipped by 3 bases and J by 7 bases, with 21 bases between them. The CDR3 totals 16 residues. Germline lookup yields CDR1 SGHVS and CDR2 FQNEAQ. In DNA form, the CDR3 reads TGTGCCAGCAGCTTTTCTTCCTCCGGACCAGGGTCTGGCTACACCTTC. Translating gives CASSFSSSGPGSGYTF.

This rearrangement joins TRBV12-3 or TRBV12-4 to TRBJ2-7; D ambiguous. This CDR3 is 13 amino acids long. V was clipped by 3 bases and J by 0 bases, with 6 bases between them. Written as DNA, the CDR3 is TGTGCCAGCAGTTTGGATCTCTCCTACGAGCAGTACTTC. Residues: CASSLDLSYEQYF.